This T cell receptor beta chain was found in a study of cytomegalovirus exposure and HLA in healthy donors. Points from the study as a whole: Rare sequences made up most TCRs, while some public TCRs were found in many donors.

While the first cohort had 500 to 700 subjects, the donors belonged to the separate validation cohort of about 110 subjects. Germline CDR1 is MNHEY and CDR2 is SMNVEV (reference sequence). This CDR3 comprises 14 residues. J gave up 2 bases and V 10 bases, and 6 bases lay outside the gene matches. As concerns this clone: The antigen is unknown.

Assay used: immunoSEQ multiplex PCR; TCRdb lists only in-frame clones, some missing. Of about 150,000 clones listed, roughly 92% are singletons. The sequence came from a man aged 18 to 30 in good health and CMV-seronegative. The sequenced sample was PBMCs. The chain recombines TRBV27 with TRBJ2-1; 9 nucleotides agree with TRBD1. CDR3 in DNA: TGTGCCACCTCCCGGGACAGGGCCTACAATGAGCAGTTCTTC. This encodes CATSRDRAYNEQFF.